This T cell receptor (beta chain) appears in the sequencing data of a study of T cells expressing NK-cell markers. TCRdb reanalyzed the 5' RACE reads, giving one entry per CDR3 protein sequence and no DNA. The ten most abundant clones cover 3% to 4.5% of a sample with 550,000 or so distinct CDR3 sequences. CDR1 MGHDK and CDR2 SYGVNS come from the germline V gene. This CDR3 has 16 amino acids. Input material: blood T cells: a sorted CD56 or NKG2C T cell subset, CD4+ or CD8+ T cells, or bulk PBMC T cells (not recorded which). The rearrangement links TRBV25-1 to TRBJ2-1; TCRdb outputs TRBD1, but without DNA this stays unchecked. This TCR was recovered from a man aged 18-30 years in good health. The CDR3 sequence is CASSRPGTGVPNEQFF.